Listed below are T cell receptor beta chains from one sample, sequenced in a study of cytomegalovirus exposure and HLA in healthy donors. Profiling relied on immunoSEQ multiplex PCR, and the TCRdb table lists in-frame clones only, not all of them. The table counts approximately 140,000 clones; 2% to 2.5% lies in the top ten. Sequenced sample: PBMCs. The receptors shown here come from a woman aged 18-30 years in good health and CMV-seronegative. Each CDR3 is given with its conserved first and last residue. A D gene is named only where the DNA matches it firmly.

TRBD2,TRBV5-4,TRBJ2-7,TGTGCCAGCAGTTTCCTAGCGGGAGGAAGCGAGCAGTACTTC,CASSFLAGGSEQYF
.,TRBV7-2,TRBJ1-2,TGTGCCAGCAGCTTAGACAGGGCAGGCTACACCTTC,CASSLDRAGYTF
.,TRBV5-4,TRBJ2-5,TGTGCCAGCAGCTTTGCTAGCGACTCTTGGCAGACCCAGTACTTC,CASSFASDSWQTQYF
.,TRBV11-2,TRBJ2-5,TGTGCCAGCAGCTTATCTATTGGAGGCGCCGTAGCTAGAGAGACCCAGTACTTC,CASSLSIGGAVARETQYF
TRBD1,TRBV4-3,TRBJ2-1,TGCGCCAGCAGCCGCGACAGGGGTTCCGATGAGCAGTTCTTC,CASSRDRGSDEQFF
TRBD1,TRBV5-1,TRBJ1-2,TGCGCCAGCAGCTACCAAACAGGGGACTATGGCTACACCTTC,CASSYQTGDYGYTF
TRBD2,TRBV30,TRBJ2-3,TGTGCCTGGTCCCACGGGACTAGCGGAGGGGTAGATACGCAGTATTTT,CAWSHGTSGGVDTQYF
TRBD2,TRBV28,TRBJ2-3,TGTGCCAGCAGCTTTCCGGGACTAGCGGGAGGGGGACCCACAGATACGCAGTATTTT,CASSFPGLAGGGPTDTQYF
TRBD2,TRBV2,TRBJ2-2,TGTGCCAGCAGGGAACCCGGACTAGTTCGGGCCACCGGGGAGCTGTTTTTT,CASREPGLVRATGELFF
.,TRBV9,TRBJ2-1,TGTGCCAGCAGCGTATCCCTACTCCGCGGCCATGAGCAGTTCTTC,CASSVSLLRGHEQFF
TRBD1,TRBV2,TRBJ1-1,TGTGCCAGCAGTGCAGACAGGGGCCCATCTGAAGCTTTCTTT,CASSADRGPSEAFF
.,TRBV5-4,TRBJ2-1,TGTGCCAGCAGCGTGGACGGCAATGAGCAGTTCTTC,CASSVDGNEQFF
TRBD2,TRBV7-6,TRBJ2-3,TGTGCCAGCAGCCGTATCGATGGGACTAGCGGGAGGGCCGTGGGCACAGATACGCAGTATTTT,CASSRIDGTSGRAVGTDTQYF
TRBD2,TRBV4-1,TRBJ2-1,TGCGCCAGCAGCCAAGATTCCCGAGGGACTAGCGGGAGACCAGGATACAATGAGCAGTTCTTC,CASSQDSRGTSGRPGYNEQFF
TRBD1,TRBV9,TRBJ1-4,TGTGCCAGCAGCGGGACAGGAAATAATGAAAAACTGTTTTTT,CASSGTGNNEKLFF
.,TRBV9,TRBJ2-7,TGTGCCAGCAGCGTAAGGGGGGGTGAGGAGCAGTACTTC,CASSVRGGEEQYF
.,TRBV29-1,TRBJ2-3,TGCAGCGCCGATAGCGACGATACGCAGTATTTT,CSADSDDTQYF
.,TRBV2,TRBJ2-6,TGTGCCAGCAGTGAACTGTACTCTGGGGCCAACGTCCTGACTTTC,CASSELYSGANVLTF
TRBD1,TRBV4-3,TRBJ2-5,TGCGCCAGCAGCCAAGATCGAGTCCTAGGGGACAGAAATCTAGAGACCCAGTACTTC,CASSQDRVLGDRNLETQYF
.,TRBV9,TRBJ2-2,TGTGCCAGCCAGGGGACCGGGGAGCTGTTTTTT,CASQGTGELFF
.,TRBV5-4,TRBJ1-2,TGTGCCAGCAGCCCGGGGAGGGGAGGGTATGGCTACACCTTC,CASSPGRGGYGYTF
.,TRBV7-3,TRBJ2-7,TGTGCCAGCAGCAAGATCCCAGGGTCGAGCACGGAGCAGTACTTC,CASSKIPGSSTEQYF
TRBD2,TRBV4-3,TRBJ2-1,TGCGCCAGCAGCCGTGGACTAGCGGGAGAGAGGGAGCAGTTCTTC,CASSRGLAGEREQFF
.,TRBV18,TRBJ2-1,TGTGCCAGCTCACCCCAGGGTGGGGGCTATGAGCAGTTCTTC,CASSPQGGGYEQFF
.,TRBV30,TRBJ1-2,TGTGCCTGGAAAACCCAGACAGCAGGCTACACCTTC,CAWKTQTAGYTF
.,TRBV6-5,TRBJ2-3,TGTGCCAGCAGCCCCCGCCGGGAGTATTATACGCAGTATTTT,CASSPRREYYTQYF
.,TRBV5-5,TRBJ2-1,TGTGCCAGCATCATTAACCCCCGGGTGGGTGAGCAGTTCTTC,CASIINPRVGEQFF
.,TRBV5-4,TRBJ1-2,TGTGCCAGCAGCTTGGCCGGGGATACACACTATGGCTACACCTTC,CASSLAGDTHYGYTF
TRBD1,TRBV6-5,TRBJ1-2,TGTGCCAGCAGTGACAGGGCGGGGTATGGCTACACCTTC,CASSDRAGYGYTF
.,TRBV6-5,TRBJ2-5,TGTGCCAGCAGTCCTACAGGGCTCCAAGAGACCCAGTACTTC,CASSPTGLQETQYF
.,TRBV5-1,TRBJ2-2,TGCGCCAGCAGCCCATCGACTAGGGCCGACACCGGGGAGCTGTTTTTT,CASSPSTRADTGELFF
TRBD1,TRBV7-2,TRBJ2-2,TGTGCCAGCAGCGCGGGGACAGGGGCCACCGGGGAGCTGTTTTTT,CASSAGTGATGELFF
.,TRBV18,TRBJ1-1,TGTGCCAGCTCACCAATGCAGGAGAACACTGAAGCTTTCTTT,CASSPMQENTEAFF
.,TRBV2,TRBJ2-4,TGTGCCAGCAGTGAAGCTCCGACCCGGGGGGCCATTCAGTACTTC,CASSEAPTRGAIQYF
.,TRBV7-9,TRBJ2-3,TGTGCCAGCAGCCCCCGTAGATTAGCCAATGGAGATACGCAGTATTTT,CASSPRRLANGDTQYF
.,TRBV9,TRBJ2-1,TGTGCCAGCAGCGTAGACTTGGTGCAAGAGAGGGAGCAGTTCTTC,CASSVDLVQEREQFF
TRBD2,TRBV19,TRBJ2-5,TGTGCCAGCACTCAGGGGACTAGCGTTCAAGAGACCCAGTACTTC,CASTQGTSVQETQYF
TRBD1,TRBV10-3,TRBJ2-7,TGTGCCATCAGGACAGGGACATTGGGATACTTC,CAIRTGTLGYF
TRBD2,TRBV19,TRBJ2-1,TGTGCCTCTTCAGCGGGGGATTACAATGAGCAGTTCTTC,CASSAGDYNEQFF
TRBD2,TRBV6-5,TRBJ2-1,TGTGCCAGCAGTTCTCGAGCGGGAGGGTTTGACAATGAGCAGTTCTTC,CASSSRAGGFDNEQFF
.,TRBV4-1,TRBJ1-2,TGCGCCAGCAGCCAAGAAAGTCCAGGGTATGCTGGCTACACCTTC,CASSQESPGYAGYTF
.,TRBV19,TRBJ2-4,TGTGCCAGTAGTGATCCAGGGACAACCAAAAACATTCAGTACTTC,CASSDPGTTKNIQYF
TRBD2,TRBV7-3,TRBJ2-3,TGTGCCAGCAGCTTAACTAGCGGGAGTCCAGATACGCAGTATTTT,CASSLTSGSPDTQYF
.,TRBV19,TRBJ2-5,TGTGCCAGTAGTATTGGGGCTCAAGAGACCCAGTACTTC,CASSIGAQETQYF
TRBD2,TRBV7-3,TRBJ2-2,TGTGCCAGCAGCTCCGGGACTAGCGGTCGCACCGGGGAGCTGTTTTTT,CASSSGTSGRTGELFF
TRBD1,TRBV19,TRBJ2-7,TGTGCCAGTAGTTCCTCCGGGACAGGGAGGGCCGAGCAGTACTTC,CASSSSGTGRAEQYF
TRBD2,TRBV10-3,TRBJ2-1,TGTGCCATCAGTGATATCGGGGGGGTTACCTACAATGAGCAGTTCTTC,CAISDIGGVTYNEQFF
.,TRBV11-2,TRBJ1-3,TGTGCCAGCAGCTTAGTCAGGGCGTCTGGAAACACCATATATTTT,CASSLVRASGNTIYF
TRBD1,TRBV4-1,TRBJ2-7,TGCGCCAGCAGCCCAGGGGGGGGAGGACAGGGGGACTACGAGCAGTACTTC,CASSPGGGGQGDYEQYF
.,TRBV29-1,TRBJ2-5,TGCAGCGCCCCGGGTTGGGAGACCCAGTACTTC,CSAPGWETQYF
.,TRBV7-2,TRBJ1-3,TGTGCCAGCAGCTTAGTCGGGGGTACTGGAAACACCATATATTTT,CASSLVGGTGNTIYF
TRBD1,TRBV14,TRBJ2-3,TGTGCCAGCAGCCGCCTGGGACAGGGCACAGATACGCAGTATTTT,CASSRLGQGTDTQYF
.,TRBV11-3,TRBJ2-7,TGTGCCAGCAGGGCTTGGCGGGAAGGTCTCTCCTACGAGCAGTACTTC,CASRAWREGLSYEQYF
TRBD1,TRBV4-1,TRBJ1-3,TGCGCCAGCAGCCAAGAATCGGGAGGGGGCGGAATCTCTGGAAACACCATATATTTT,CASSQESGGGGISGNTIYF
.,TRBV30,TRBJ1-2,TGTGCCTGGACTCAGGACTATGGCTACACCTTC,CAWTQDYGYTF
.,TRBV4-1,TRBJ1-4,TGCGCCAGCAGCCAAGACCAGGGGACGAATGAAAAACTGTTTTTT,CASSQDQGTNEKLFF
.,TRBV5-1,TRBJ2-2,TGCGCCAGCAGCTCCGGTTACGGCACCGGGGAGCTGTTTTTT,CASSSGYGTGELFF